This T cell receptor (beta chain) was sequenced in a study of blood T cell repertoires in COVID-19. On the study more broadly: Collection of acute and convalescent COVID-19 samples took place in the United States, Italy and Spain. PBMCs, B-cell-depleted T cells, or T cells were the source of the cDNA or gDNA that made up the material.

Per the authors' pipeline: Amplification of reference gene primers was used by the study to estimate nucleated cell counts. This table comes from immunoSEQ multiplex PCR, and its TCRdb copy is limited to in-frame clones, with some not included. That table gives V, J and clone size, and the DNA gave D and trimming. The table records about 230,000 clones, over 70% of them present only once. The CDR3 loop spans 14 amino acids. Germline V gives CDR1 SGHKS, CDR2 YYEKEE (reference sequence). Trimming cost V 5 bases and J 2 bases, with 14 bases left between them. J is TRBJ2-7 and V is TRBV5-5, with D perhaps matching TRBD2 (5 bases). The sequence was obtained from a man aged 40-50 years with acute or convalescent COVID-19. The sample was peripheral blood. CDR3 bases: TGTGCCAGCAGGGTGGCGGGCCAAACCTACGAGCAGTACTTC. Translation gives CASRVAGQTYEQYF. Based on the CDR3 plus reference TRBV5-5 and TRBJ2-7, the full variable domain is DAGVTQSPTHLIKTRGQQVTLRCSPISGHKSVSWYQQVLGQGPQFIFQYYEKEERGRGNFPDRFSARQFPNYSSELNVNALLLGDSALYLCASRVAGQTYEQYFGPGTRLTVT.